A selection of T cell receptor beta chains follows, all from one sample in a study of spatial heterogeneity in lung cancer. Via MiXCR, TCRdb re-called the 5' RACE reads, giving one row per CDR3 protein. The table has about 36,000 distinct CDR3 sequences, over 6.5% seen once; the top ten hold around 9.4%. The material was PBMCs, obtained at follow-up. These TCRs come from a male donor with early-stage non-small cell lung cancer. Both conserved end residues are part of each CDR3. The D gene is left open where the match is weak. Not every row has a clone size; where given, it reads once, few, many or a size class.

TRBV3-1	TRBJ2-7	few	-	TGTGCCAGCAGCCAAGAAACCGGGATCGCCTCCTACGAGCAGTACTTC	CASSQETGIASYEQYF
TRBV24-1	TRBJ2-2	many	TRBD1	TGTGCCACCAGTGATTTGGGACAGGGGTCCCAGAACACCGGGGAGCTGTTTTTT	CATSDLGQGSQNTGELFF
TRBV18	TRBJ2-7	many	-	TGTGCCAGCTCACCACCTCAGGGCGAGCAGTACTTC	CASSPPQGEQYF
TRBV7-7	TRBJ1-6	many	-	TGTGCTAGCAGCTTAGCGAAGGGGCAGTCACCCCTCCACTTT	CASSLAKGQSPLHF
TRBV20-1	TRBJ2-5	many	-	TGCAGTGCTAACGACGGAAGGGGCCAAGAGACCCAGTACTTC	CSANDGRGQETQYF
TRBV20-1	TRBJ2-6	-	-	TGCAGTGCTAGAGGCACTGGGGCCAACGTCCTGACTTTC	CSARGTGANVLTF
TRBV4-1	TRBJ2-7	many	TRBD2	TGCGCCAGCAGCCAAGATGTGGGAGGGAACGAGCAGTACTTC	CASSQDVGGNEQYF
TRBV2	TRBJ2-1	-	TRBD1	TGTGCCAGCATTACAGGGACAGGGTCGGGCAATGAGCAGTTCTTC	CASITGTGSGNEQFF
TRBV3-1	TRBJ1-1	many	-	TGTGCCAGCAGCCGTCAGACCGACACTGAAGCTTTCTTT	CASSRQTDTEAFF
TRBV15	TRBJ2-1	many	-	TGTGCCACCAGCCGCAACAGGGCCTACAATGAGCAGTTCTTC	CATSRNRAYNEQFF
TRBV30	TRBJ1-5	many	TRBD1	TGTGCCTGGAGTATAGATACAGGGGGCCGGCAGCCCCAGCATTTT	CAWSIDTGGRQPQHF
TRBV7-2	TRBJ1-2	-	-	TGTGCCAGCAGCTCAAACCCTAACTATGGCTACACCTTC	CASSSNPNYGYTF
TRBV6-5	TRBJ1-2	many	-	TGTGCCAGCAGCCCGACGGCAGGACTCTATGGCTACACCTTC	CASSPTAGLYGYTF
TRBV2	TRBJ2-1	many	-	TGTGCCAGCAGTGAGGAGGGCTGGAATGAGCAGTTCTTC	CASSEEGWNEQFF
TRBV2	TRBJ2-1	-	TRBD2	TGTGCCAGCAAGGGGTTAGCGGGGGGACTATCCTACAATGAGCAGTTCTTC	CASKGLAGGLSYNEQFF
TRBV12-3/TRBV12-4	TRBJ1-2	many	TRBD1	TGTGCCAGCAGTTTAAGGGGGTCGGACAGGGAGGGCTACACCTTC	CASSLRGSDREGYTF